The sequence of this T cell receptor beta chain was determined in a study of shared clonotypes between healthy human individuals. The method was immunoSEQ multiplex PCR; TCRdb's version includes in-frame clones alone and lacks a portion of them. In the table there are around 2.5 million clones, 80% to 95% of which are singletons. This CDR3 spans 16 amino acids. CDR1 is LGHNA and CDR2 is YNFKEQ in the germline V gene. J lost 0 bases, V lost 1 base, and 5 bases had no gene match. Sequencing was done on a sample of naive CD4+ T cells from PBMCs. Specified subset: CD45RA+ positively selected. This sequence originates from a man aged 18 to 30 in good health. Some clones in this sample may be carry-over from other donors' samples. V and J are TRBV4-2 and TRBJ1-1; 7 bases match TRBD1. CDR3 coding DNA: TGTGCCAGCAGCCAAGGTGTAGGGGGCATGAACACTGAAGCTTTCTTT. As protein: CASSQGVGGMNTEAFF.